What follows are 11 T cell receptor beta chains derived from one specimen sequenced in a study of primary melanoma T cells and metastatic recurrence. Repertoires were generated with immunoSEQ multiplex PCR, while TCRdb's copy carries only in-frame clones and drops some. The table records around 270 clones, less than 95% of them present only once. Sequencing was done on a sample of melanoma tumor tissue. The receptors were gathered from a human donor with melanoma.

This clone occurred a few times. One end of the junction does not line up with germline, which may come from a read error. This sequence joins TRBV15 and TRBJ1-4, with 11 bases identical to TRBD1. CDR1 and CDR2 from the germline V gene are LNHNV and YYDKDF (reference sequence). This CDR3 region has 17 residues. The CDR3, as DNA: TGTGCCATCAGCAGAGGGCGGACAGGGGGCCCTAATGAAAAACTGTTTTTT. This gives the protein CAISRGRTGGPNEKLFF.

The V and J genes are TRBV28 and TRBJ1-2, with D possibly being TRBD1 (6 bases). Trimming pared 4 bases from V and 8 bases from J, leaving 14 bases between. The CDR3 is made up of 13 amino acids. From germline, CDR1 is MDHEN and CDR2 SYDVKM. In DNA form, the CDR3 reads TGTGCCAGCAGTTCCGTCCAGGGGCAGGGCTACACCTTC. Its protein product is CASSSVQGQGYTF.

This chain links TRBV19 with TRBJ1-5; 11 nucleotides match TRBD1. CDR3 length equals 16 residues. Trimming removed 5 bases from V and 4 bases from J; junction bases left unmatched: 7. Germline V CDR1 and CDR2: LNHDA, SQIVND (reference sequence). The CDR3 is CASSFSGTGGNQPQHF. As DNA, the CDR3 is TGTGCCAGTAGTTTCTCCGGGACAGGGGGAAATCAGCCCCAGCATTTT.

The J gene is TRBJ2-3, the V gene TRBV30; 7 bases map to TRBD2. The length of the CDR3 is 17 residues. V trimming: 3 bases; J trimming: 6 bases; junction bases outside the gene matches: 18. Germline V gene lookup returns CDR1 GTSNPN and CDR2 SVGIG (reference sequence). The CDR3 loop reads CAWRTGDYGVGGDTQYF. CDR3 in DNA: TGTGCCTGGAGGACGGGGGACTACGGCGTTGGAGGGGATACGCAGTATTTT.

V is TRBV14 and J is TRBJ2-7, with D perhaps matching TRBD1 (5 bases). The V end lost 1 base, the J end lost 3 bases, and 13 bases lay between the germline ends. The length of the CDR3 is 15 residues. The germline V gene encodes CDR1 SGHDN and CDR2 FVKESK. CDR3 in DNA: TGTGCCAGCAGCCAAGCTAAGGCAGGGTTCTACGAGCAGTACTTC. This translates into CASSQAKAGFYEQYF.

The chain combines TRBV11-3 with TRBJ1-3; 7 bases line up with TRBD1. The CDR3 covers 15 residues. From germline, CDR1 is SGHNT and CDR2 YENEEA. V lost 2 bases and J lost 3; bases outside the gene matches: 4. The CDR3 DNA sequence: TGTGCCAGCAGCTTACAGGGGGGCGTTGGAAACACCATATATTTT. It translates to CASSLQGGVGNTIYF.

The chain combines TRBV6-7 with TRBJ2-1, with 10 bases fitting TRBD2. TRBV6-7 is noted as an ORF with a role that remains uncertain. This CDR3 contains 14 residues. Trimming cost V 6 bases and J 7 bases; bases outside gene matches: 6. CDR3 region: CASSLAGDDNEQFF. The CDR3 DNA sequence: TGTGCCAGCAGCCTAGCGGGAGACGATAATGAGCAGTTCTTC.

The chain employs TRBV28 and TRBJ1-2; D is unclear. The CDR3 is 16 residues long. CDR1 is MDHEN, CDR2 SYDVKM, per germline. V lost 5 bases, J lost 5 bases, and 21 bases lay in between. The CDR3 loop is CASSPFDVSRRYGYTF. The CDR3 DNA is TGTGCCAGCAGTCCATTCGACGTATCCCGTAGGTATGGCTACACCTTC.

This CDR3 reads CASSGVSDGWTAFF. The CDR3, as DNA: TGTGCCAGCAGTGGGGTGTCGGACGGCTGGACGGCTTTCTTT. The chain recombines TRBV9 with TRBJ1-1; the D is unclear. The germline gives CDR1 SGDLS, CDR2 YYNGEE. The CDR3 sequence is 14 residues long. Trimming left V 5 bases short and J 11 bases short, with 22 bases between.

In the case of this clone: An end of the junction differs from the germline gene, which may be a read error. CDR3 residues: CAWSVQGTKRVEF. For the CDR3, the DNA is TGTGCCTGGAGTGTACAAGGGACTAAGCGGGTGGAATTT. This chain links TRBV30 with TRBJ1-1; D is perhaps TRBD1 (5 bases). Per germline, CDR1 GTSNPN and CDR2 SVGIG (reference sequence). CDR3 length: 13 residues.

As concerns this clone: At one end, the junction sequence differs from germline, possibly due to a read error. J is TRBJ1-2 and V is TRBV18, with TRBD1 identical over 9 bases. The CDR3 consists of 13 residues. CDR1 is KGHSH, CDR2 LQKENI, per germline. CDR3 nucleotides: TGTACCAGCTCGACGACAGGGGGGTATGGCTACACCTTC. As protein: CTSSTTGGYGYTF.